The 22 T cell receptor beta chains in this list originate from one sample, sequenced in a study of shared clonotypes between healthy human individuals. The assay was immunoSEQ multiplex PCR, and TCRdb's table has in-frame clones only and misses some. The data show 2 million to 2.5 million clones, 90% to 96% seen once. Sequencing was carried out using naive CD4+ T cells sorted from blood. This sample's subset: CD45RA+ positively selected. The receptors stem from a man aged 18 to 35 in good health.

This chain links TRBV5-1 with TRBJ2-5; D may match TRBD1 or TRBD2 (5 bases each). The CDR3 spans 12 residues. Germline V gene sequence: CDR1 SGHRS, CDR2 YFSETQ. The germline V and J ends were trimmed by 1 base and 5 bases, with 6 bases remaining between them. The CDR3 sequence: CASSLWGETQYF. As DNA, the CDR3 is TGCGCCAGCAGCTTGTGGGGGGAGACCCAGTACTTC.

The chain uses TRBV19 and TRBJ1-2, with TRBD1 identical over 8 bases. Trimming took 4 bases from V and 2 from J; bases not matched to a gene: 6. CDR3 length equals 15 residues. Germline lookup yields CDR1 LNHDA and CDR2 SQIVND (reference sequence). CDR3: CASSRTGPENYGYTF. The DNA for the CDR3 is TGTGCCAGTAGTAGGACAGGGCCGGAAAACTATGGCTACACCTTC. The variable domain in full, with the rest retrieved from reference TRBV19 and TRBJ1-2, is DGGITQSPKYLFRKEGQNVTLSCEQNLNHDAMYWYRQDPGQGLRLIYYSQIVNDFQKGDIAEGYSVSREKKESFPLTVTSAQKNPTAFYLCASSRTGPENYGYTFGSGTRLTVV.

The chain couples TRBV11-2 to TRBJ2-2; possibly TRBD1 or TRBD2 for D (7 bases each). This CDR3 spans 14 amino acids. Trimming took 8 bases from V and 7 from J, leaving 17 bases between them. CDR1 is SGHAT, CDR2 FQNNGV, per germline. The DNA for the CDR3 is TGTGCCAGCGGGGAGGGGGCCGAGGGCGGGGAGCTGTTTTTT. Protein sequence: CASGEGAEGGELFF.

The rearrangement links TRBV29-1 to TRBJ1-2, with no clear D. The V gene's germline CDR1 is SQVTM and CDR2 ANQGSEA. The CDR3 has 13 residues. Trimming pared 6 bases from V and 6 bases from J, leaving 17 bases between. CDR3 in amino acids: CSVEKIDRNGYTF. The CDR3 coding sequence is TGCAGCGTCGAGAAAATAGACCGGAATGGCTACACCTTC.

CDR3 region: CAWRYTGELFF. The CDR3 coding sequence is TGTGCCTGGAGATACACCGGGGAGCTGTTTTTT. This chain uses TRBV30 with TRBJ2-2, with D unresolved. Germline CDR1 GTSNPN, CDR2 SVGIG (reference sequence). The CDR3 spans 11 residues. Trimming cost V 3 bases and J 3 bases, with 2 bases left between them.

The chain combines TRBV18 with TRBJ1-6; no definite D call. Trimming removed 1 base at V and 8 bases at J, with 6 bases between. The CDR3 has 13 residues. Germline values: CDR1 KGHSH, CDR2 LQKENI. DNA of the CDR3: TGTGCCAGCTCACCACTTATGGATTCACCCCTCCACTTT. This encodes CASSPLMDSPLHF.

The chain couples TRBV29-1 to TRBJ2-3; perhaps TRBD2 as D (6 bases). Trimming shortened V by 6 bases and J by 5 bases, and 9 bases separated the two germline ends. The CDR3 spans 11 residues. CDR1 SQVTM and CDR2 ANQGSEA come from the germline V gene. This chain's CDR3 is CSVEEGDTQYF. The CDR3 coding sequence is TGCAGCGTGGAGGAGGGAGATACGCAGTATTTT.

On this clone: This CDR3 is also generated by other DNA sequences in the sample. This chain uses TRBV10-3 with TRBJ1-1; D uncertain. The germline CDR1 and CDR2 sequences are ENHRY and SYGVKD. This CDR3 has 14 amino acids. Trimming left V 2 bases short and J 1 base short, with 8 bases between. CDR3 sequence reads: CAISEGLKNTEAFF. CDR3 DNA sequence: TGTGCCATCAGTGAGGGACTTAAGAACACTGAAGCTTTCTTT.

The CDR3 bases are TGTGCCAGCTCACCACCAAAGTCTATCGGCAATGAGCAGTTCTTC. It specifies CASSPPKSIGNEQFF. The V and J genes are TRBV18 and TRBJ2-1, with unresolved D. This CDR3 is built from 15 residues. From germline, CDR1 is KGHSH and CDR2 LQKENI. Trimming cost V 0 bases and J 6 bases, with 12 bases left between them.

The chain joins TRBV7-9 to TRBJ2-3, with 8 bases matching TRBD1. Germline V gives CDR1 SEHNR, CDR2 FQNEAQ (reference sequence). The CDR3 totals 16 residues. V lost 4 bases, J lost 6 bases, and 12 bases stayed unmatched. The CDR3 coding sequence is TGTGCCAGCAGCTCGGATAAGACAGGGGCTAGCGATACGCAGTATTTT. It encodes CASSSDKTGASDTQYF.

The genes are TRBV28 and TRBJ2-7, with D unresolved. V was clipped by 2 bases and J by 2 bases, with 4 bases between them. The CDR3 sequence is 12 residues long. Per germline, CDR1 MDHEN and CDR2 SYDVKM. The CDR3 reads CASSLPAYEQYF. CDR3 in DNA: TGTGCCAGCAGTTTACCCGCCTACGAGCAGTACTTC.

CDR3 amino acids: CASSPPTRYNEQFF. CDR3 coding DNA: TGTGCCAGCAGTCCCCCCACCCGATACAATGAGCAGTTCTTC. The genes are TRBV27 and TRBJ2-1; D unclear. CDR1 and CDR2 (germline): MNHEY, SMNVEV (reference sequence). The V gene lost 5 bases and the J gene lost 4 bases, with 12 bases spanning the gap. The CDR3 covers 14 residues.

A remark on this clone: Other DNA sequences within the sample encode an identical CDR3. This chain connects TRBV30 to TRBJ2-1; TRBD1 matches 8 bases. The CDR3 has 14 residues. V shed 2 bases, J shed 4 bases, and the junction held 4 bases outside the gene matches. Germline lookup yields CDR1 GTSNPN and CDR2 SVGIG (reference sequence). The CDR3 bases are TGTGCCTGGAGTACAGGGGGGTCTTACAATGAGCAGTTCTTC. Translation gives CAWSTGGSYNEQFF. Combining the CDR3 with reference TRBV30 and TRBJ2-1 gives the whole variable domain SQTIHQWPATLVQPVGSPLSLECTVEGTSNPNLYWYRQAAGRGLQLLFYSVGIGQISSEVPQNLSASRPQDRQFILSSKKLLLSDSGFYLCAWSTGGSYNEQFFGPGTRLTVL.

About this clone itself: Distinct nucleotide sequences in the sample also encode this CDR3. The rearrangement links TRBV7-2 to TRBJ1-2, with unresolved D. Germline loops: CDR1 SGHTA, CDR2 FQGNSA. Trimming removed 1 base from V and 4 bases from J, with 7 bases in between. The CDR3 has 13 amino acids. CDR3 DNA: TGTGCCAGCAGCTTAGAGGCAGGCTATGGCTACACCTTC. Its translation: CASSLEAGYGYTF.

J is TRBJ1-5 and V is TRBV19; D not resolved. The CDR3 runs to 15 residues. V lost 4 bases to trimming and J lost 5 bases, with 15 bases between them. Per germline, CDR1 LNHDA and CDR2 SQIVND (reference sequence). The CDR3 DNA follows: TGTGCCAGTAGTACCCTCGACATAATAGATCAGCCCCAGCATTTT. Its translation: CASSTLDIIDQPQHF. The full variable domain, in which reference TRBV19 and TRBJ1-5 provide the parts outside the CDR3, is DGGITQSPKYLFRKEGQNVTLSCEQNLNHDAMYWYRQDPGQGLRLIYYSQIVNDFQKGDIAEGYSVSREKKESFPLTVTSAQKNPTAFYLCASSTLDIIDQPQHFGDGTRLSIL.

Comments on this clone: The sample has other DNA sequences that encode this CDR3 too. CDR3 DNA: TGTGCCAGCAGCTTTGGAGGAAACACCATATATTTT. Translated: CASSFGGNTIYF. The rearrangement uses TRBV7-9 and TRBJ1-3; D not certain. The CDR3 totals 12 residues. Deletions cut 3 bases from V and 4 bases from J, with 4 bases between. The germline V gene encodes CDR1 SEHNR and CDR2 FQNEAQ (reference sequence).

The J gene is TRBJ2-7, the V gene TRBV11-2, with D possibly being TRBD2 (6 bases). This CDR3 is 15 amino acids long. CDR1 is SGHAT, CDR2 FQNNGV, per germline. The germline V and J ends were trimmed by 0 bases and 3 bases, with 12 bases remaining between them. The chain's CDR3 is CASSLEAGLSYEQYF. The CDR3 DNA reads TGTGCCAGCAGCTTAGAGGCGGGACTGAGCTACGAGCAGTACTTC.

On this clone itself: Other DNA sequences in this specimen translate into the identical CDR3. The CDR3 reads CASSYSGQGNYGYTF. CDR3 sequence (DNA): TGTGCCAGCAGTTACTCGGGACAGGGGAACTATGGCTACACCTTC. The chain joins TRBV6-5 to TRBJ1-2, with 10 bases lining up with TRBD1. From germline, CDR1 is MNHEY and CDR2 SVGAGI. V trimming: 0 bases; J trimming: 2 bases; junction bases outside the gene matches: 0. The CDR3 is 15 amino acids.

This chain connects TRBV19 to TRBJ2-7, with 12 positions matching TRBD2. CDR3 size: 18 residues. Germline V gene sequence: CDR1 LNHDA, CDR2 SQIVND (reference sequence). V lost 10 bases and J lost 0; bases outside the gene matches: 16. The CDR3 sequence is CATSSPGLAGRSSYEQYF. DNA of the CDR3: TGTGCCACCTCTTCTCCGGGACTAGCGGGTAGGAGCTCCTACGAGCAGTACTTC.

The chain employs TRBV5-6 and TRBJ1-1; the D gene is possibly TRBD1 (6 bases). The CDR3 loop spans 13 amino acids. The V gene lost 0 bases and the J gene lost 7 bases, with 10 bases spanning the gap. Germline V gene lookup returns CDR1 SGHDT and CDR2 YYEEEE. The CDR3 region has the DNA TGTGCCAGCAGCTTGGATCGGGGGCGTGAAGCTTTCTTT. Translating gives CASSLDRGREAFF.

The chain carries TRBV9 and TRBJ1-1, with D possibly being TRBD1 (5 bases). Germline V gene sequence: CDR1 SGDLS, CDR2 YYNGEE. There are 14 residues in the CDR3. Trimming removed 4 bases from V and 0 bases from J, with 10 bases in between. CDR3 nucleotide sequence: TGTGCCAGCAGCCCGGACATTTTGAACACTGAAGCTTTCTTT. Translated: CASSPDILNTEAFF.

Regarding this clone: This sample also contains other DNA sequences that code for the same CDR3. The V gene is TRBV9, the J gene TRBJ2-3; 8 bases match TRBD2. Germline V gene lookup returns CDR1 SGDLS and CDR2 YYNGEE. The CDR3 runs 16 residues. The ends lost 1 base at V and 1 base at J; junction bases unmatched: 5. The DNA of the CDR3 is TGTGCCAGCAGCGTATCGAGCGGGAGTGGCACAGATACGCAGTATTTT. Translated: CASSVSSGSGTDTQYF. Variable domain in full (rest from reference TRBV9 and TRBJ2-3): DSGVTQTPKHLITATGQRVTLRCSPRSGDLSVYWYQQSLDQGLQFLIQYYNGEERAKGNILERFSAQQFPDLHSELNLSSLELGDSALYFCASSVSSGSGTDTQYFGPGTRLTVL.